This TCR beta chain comes out of a study of OX40 agonist ivuxolimab in advanced cancers. Study as a whole: Males comprised 82.7% of the group, whose mean age was approximately 60 years (range 23 to 79). Whole-study findings and limits: At 0.1 to 3.0 mg/kg, clonal expansion of CD4+ and CD8+ blood T cells had occurred by week 6.

Profiled with immunoSEQ multiplex PCR; TCRdb holds only in-frame clones, not every one. The table shows about 76,000 clones, with about 86% occurring only once. Details on this clone: What it binds is not known.

The source of this sequence is an adult with an advanced solid tumor such as melanoma, head and neck, liver or kidney cancer. Specimen: CD4+ or CD8+ T cells sorted from blood, collected in a trial of the OX40 agonist ivuxolimab.

As DNA, the CDR3 is TGTGCCAGTAGTAAAAGACTAGCGGGGGGGACCGGGGAGCTGTTTTTT. Protein product: CASSKRLAGGTGELFF. The gene calls are TRBV19 and TRBJ2-2; 14 positions match TRBD2. The J segment lost 5 bases and the V segment lost 4 bases, leaving 3 bases of the junction unmatched. The length of the CDR3 is 16 residues. The V gene's germline CDR1 is LNHDA and CDR2 SQIVND (reference sequence).